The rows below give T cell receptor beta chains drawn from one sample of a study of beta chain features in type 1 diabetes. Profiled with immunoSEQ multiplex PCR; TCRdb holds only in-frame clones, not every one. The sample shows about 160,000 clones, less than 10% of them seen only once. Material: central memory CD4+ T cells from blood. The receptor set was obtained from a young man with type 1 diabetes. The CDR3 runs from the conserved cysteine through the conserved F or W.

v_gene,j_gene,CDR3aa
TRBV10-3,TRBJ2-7,CAIMTGTPVRLHYEQYF
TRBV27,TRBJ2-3,CASSLSLAGTDTQYF
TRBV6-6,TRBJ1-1,CASSTTLGRGVAEAFF
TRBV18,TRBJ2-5,CASSSGLQETQYF
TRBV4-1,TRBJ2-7,CASSQDWGGRTYEQYF
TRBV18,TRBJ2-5,CASSPAGTLKETQYF
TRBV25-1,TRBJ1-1,CASSDQGRGSTEAFF
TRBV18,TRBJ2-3,CASSPPGPRGDTQYF
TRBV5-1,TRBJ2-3,CASSFSLNTDTQYF
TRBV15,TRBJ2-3,CATSRVGAGADTQYF
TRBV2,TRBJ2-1,CAATGLANDEQFF
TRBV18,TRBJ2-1,CASSRPGTGYNEQFF
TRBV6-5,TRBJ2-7,CASSNTGTGPYEQYF
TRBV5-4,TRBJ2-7,CASSLQQGNYEQYF
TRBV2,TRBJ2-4,CASRLVSGKNIQYF
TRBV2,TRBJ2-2,CASRLAGTGELFF
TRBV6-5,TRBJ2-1,CASRLSSYNEQFF
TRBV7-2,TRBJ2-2,CASSSPTGSLTNTGELFF